This T cell receptor beta chain was profiled in a study of shared clonotypes between healthy human individuals. Across the study: For every donor, three CD4 naive, three CD4 memory, two CD8 naive and one CD8 memory plates were used.

Germline CDR1 SGHVS, CDR2 FNYEAQ. Trimming cost V 8 bases and J 6 bases, with 10 bases left between them. This CDR3 region has 11 residues. Study-wide findings and caveats: Four donors held 5% to 5.5% of naive CD4 clonotypes in common.

In this sample, this clone turned up a few times. Its target is not known. Replicate PCRs for sorted subsets used roughly 200 ng DNA; this equaled tens of thousands of T cell genomes. Clones were sequenced by immunoSEQ multiplex PCR, and TCRdb holds only the in-frame ones, with some missing. The sample lists around 2.1 million clones; around 93% were seen once. CD8 cells classed as naive were CD45RO-negative and positively selected for CCR7, excluding terminally differentiated effector memory CD45RA+ cells. The specimen was naive CD8+ T cells from PBMCs. The source of this sequence is a man between 18 and 29 years old in good health. Some clones in this sample may be carry-over from other donors' samples. The chain is built from TRBV7-6 and TRBJ1-1; D unclear. CDR3 bases: TGTGCCAGCTTCTCCCACGCTGAAGCTTTCTTT. It encodes CASFSHAEAFF.